The source of this TCR beta chain is a study of breast tumors, draining lymph nodes, adjacent tissues. General observations from the study: Tumor and nontumor repertoires were significantly more similar in luminal-like than in basal-like breast cancer. Tumor T cell lymph node origin was a supported hypothesis, not proven.

TCRdb passed the multiplex PCR reads through MiXCR, listing each CDR3 protein once. In the table there are roughly 110,000 distinct CDR3 sequences, around 30% of which are singletons. A word on this clonotype: The antigen remains undetermined. Germline is not matched at one junction end, which may reflect a read error.

Breast cancer patients provided tissue from their axillary draining lymph nodes. Sequenced sample: axillary lymph node tissue. This sequence was found in a female donor with breast cancer. Some clones in this sample may be carry-over from other donors' samples.

CDR3 in amino acids: CAWSASDKRFGVSNQPRHF. CDR3 DNA: TGTGCCTGGAGTGCCTCGGACAAGCGCTTCGGGGTGAGCAATCAGCCCCGGCATTTT. V usage is TRBV30 and J usage is TRBJ1-5, with D possibly matching TRBD1 (5 bases). Germline V CDR1 and CDR2: GTSNPN, SVGIG (reference sequence). The CDR3 runs to 19 residues.